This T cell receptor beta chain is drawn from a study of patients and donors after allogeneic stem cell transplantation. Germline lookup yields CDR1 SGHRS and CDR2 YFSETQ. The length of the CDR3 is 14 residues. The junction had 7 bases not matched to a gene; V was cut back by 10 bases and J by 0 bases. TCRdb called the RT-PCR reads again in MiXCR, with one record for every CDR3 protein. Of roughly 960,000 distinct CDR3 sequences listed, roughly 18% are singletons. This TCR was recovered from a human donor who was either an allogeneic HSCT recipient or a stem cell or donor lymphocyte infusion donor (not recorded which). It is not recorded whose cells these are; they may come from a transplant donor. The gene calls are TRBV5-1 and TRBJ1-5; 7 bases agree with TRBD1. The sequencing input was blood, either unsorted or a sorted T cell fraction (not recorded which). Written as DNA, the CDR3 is TGCGCCTCAGGGGGGCGTTATAGCAATCAGCCCCAGCATTTT. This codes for CASGGRYSNQPQHF.